This T cell receptor beta chain was recovered during a study of CD8+ T cells in alopecia areata. Study-wide background: Treated patients were given oral tofacitinib, which was dosed at 5 to 10 mg twice daily.

Following RNA extraction, reverse transcription yielded cDNA that acted as the sequencing template. Sequencing was performed with immunoSEQ multiplex PCR; in TCRdb, only in-frame clones are kept and a portion is missing. The table lists about 42,000 clones, approximately 65% of them singletons. This CDR3 region has 15 residues. The V and J ends lost 1 base and 2 bases, in that order; junction bases with no gene match: 3. Germline CDR1 is LGHNA and CDR2 is YSLEER. Treatment specified: oral pan-JAK inhibitor, 5-10 mg twice daily. This material consisted of CD8+ T cells sorted from blood, taken at week 4, from a patient treated with tofacitinib. This TCR derives from a human donor with alopecia areata. The J gene is TRBJ2-7, the V gene TRBV4-3; 9 nucleotides agree with TRBD1. For the CDR3, the DNA is TGCGCCAGCAGCCAAGGGACAGGGGCAACCTACGAGCAGTACTTC. Protein: CASSQGTGATYEQYF.